This T cell receptor (beta chain) was observed in a study of identical twins. Donors were all healthy Caucasians. Addition of a universal primer site occurred through template switching, and cDNA carried unique molecular identifiers. From the 5' RACE reads, TCRdb called clonotypes with MiXCR, one entry per CDR3 protein. The sample consists of approximately 260,000 distinct CDR3 sequences, over 13% of them appearing once. Study-wide points: Rather than following the same donors, the conclusions depended on cross-sectional statistical analysis. For cord blood, abundant beta clonotypes had fewer insertions, unlike memory repertoires, which showed none.

In regard to this clonotype: Its antigen is currently unknown.

J gave up 7 bases and V 1 base, and 2 bases lay outside the gene matches. Germline values: CDR1 SGHTA, CDR2 FQGNSA. The length of the CDR3 is 15 residues. This chain links TRBV7-2 with TRBJ1-6; TRBD1 agrees at 9 bases. The sequence came from a woman in her late teens or twenties in good health. Sequencing was done on a sample of memory (CD45RO+) T cells sorted from blood. CDR3 bases: TGTGCCAGCAGCTTAGGTGGGACAGGGAATTCACCCCTCCACTTT. It encodes CASSLGGTGNSPLHF.